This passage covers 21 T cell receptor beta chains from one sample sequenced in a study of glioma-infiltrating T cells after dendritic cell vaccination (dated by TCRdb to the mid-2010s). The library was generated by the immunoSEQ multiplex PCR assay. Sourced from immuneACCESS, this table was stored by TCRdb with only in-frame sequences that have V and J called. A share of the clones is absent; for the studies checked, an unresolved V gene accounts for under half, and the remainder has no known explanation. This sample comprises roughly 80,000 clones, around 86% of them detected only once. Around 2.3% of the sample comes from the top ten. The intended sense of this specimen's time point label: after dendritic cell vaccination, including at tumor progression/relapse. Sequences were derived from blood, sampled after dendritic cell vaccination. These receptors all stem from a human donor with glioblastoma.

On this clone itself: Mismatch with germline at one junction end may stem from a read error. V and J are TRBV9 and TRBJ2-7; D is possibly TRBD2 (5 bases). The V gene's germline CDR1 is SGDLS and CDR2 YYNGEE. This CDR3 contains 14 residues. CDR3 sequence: CASSVGGASNEQYF. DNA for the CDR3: TGTGCCAGCAGCGTAGGGGGAGCCTCCAACGAGCAGTACTTC.

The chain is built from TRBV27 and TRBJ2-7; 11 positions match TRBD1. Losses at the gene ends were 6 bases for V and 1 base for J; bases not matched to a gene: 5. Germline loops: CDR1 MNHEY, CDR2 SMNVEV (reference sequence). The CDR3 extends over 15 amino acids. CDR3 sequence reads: CASRRGQGASYEQYF. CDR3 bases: TGTGCCAGCAGACGTGGACAGGGGGCATCCTACGAGCAGTACTTC.

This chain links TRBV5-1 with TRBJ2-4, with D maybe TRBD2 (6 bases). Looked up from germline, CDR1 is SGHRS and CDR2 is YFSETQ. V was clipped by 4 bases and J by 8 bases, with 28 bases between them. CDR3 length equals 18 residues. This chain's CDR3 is CASSRTPGTVPLLDIQYF. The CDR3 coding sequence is TGCGCCAGCAGCCGGACGCCAGGGACTGTCCCCCTCCTGGACATTCAGTACTTC.

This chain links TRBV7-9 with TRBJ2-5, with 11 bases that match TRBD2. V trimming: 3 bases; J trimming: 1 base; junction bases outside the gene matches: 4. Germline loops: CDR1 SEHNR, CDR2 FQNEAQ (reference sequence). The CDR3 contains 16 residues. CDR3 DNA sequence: TGTGCCAGCAGCTTTAGCGGGAGGGTGATCCAAGAGACCCAGTACTTC. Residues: CASSFSGRVIQETQYF. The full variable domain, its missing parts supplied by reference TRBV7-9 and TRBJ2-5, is DTGVSQNPRHKITKRGQNVTFRCDPISEHNRLYWYRQTLGQGPEFLTYFQNEAQLEKSRLLSDRFSAERPKGSFSTLEIQRTEQGDSAMYLCASSFSGRVIQETQYFGPGTRLLVL.

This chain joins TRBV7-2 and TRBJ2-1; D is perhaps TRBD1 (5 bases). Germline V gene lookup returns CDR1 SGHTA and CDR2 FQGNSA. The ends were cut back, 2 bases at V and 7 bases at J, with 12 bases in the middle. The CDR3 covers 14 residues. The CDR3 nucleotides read TGTGCCAGCAGCTTATGGGGCCTCCCAAATGAGCAGTTCTTC. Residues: CASSLWGLPNEQFF.

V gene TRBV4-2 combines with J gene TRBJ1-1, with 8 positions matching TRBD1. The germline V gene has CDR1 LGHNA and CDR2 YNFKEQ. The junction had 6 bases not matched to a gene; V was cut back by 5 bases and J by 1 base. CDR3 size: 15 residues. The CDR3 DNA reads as TGTGCCAGCAGCAAACTGGGACAGGAGAACACTGAAGCTTTCTTT. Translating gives CASSKLGQENTEAFF.

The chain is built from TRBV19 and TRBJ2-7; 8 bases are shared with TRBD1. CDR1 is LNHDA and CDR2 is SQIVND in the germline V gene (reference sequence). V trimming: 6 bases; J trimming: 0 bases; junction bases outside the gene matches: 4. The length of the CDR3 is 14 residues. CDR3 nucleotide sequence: TGTGCCAGTAGGCCGGGACAGGACTCCTACGAGCAGTACTTC. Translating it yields CASRPGQDSYEQYF.

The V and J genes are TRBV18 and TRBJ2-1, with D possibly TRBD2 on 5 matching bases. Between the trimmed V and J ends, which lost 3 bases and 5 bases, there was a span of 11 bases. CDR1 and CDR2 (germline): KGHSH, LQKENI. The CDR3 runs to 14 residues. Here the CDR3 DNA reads TGTGCCAGCTCACCCCCCAGCGGACACAATGAGCAGTTCTTC. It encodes CASSPPSGHNEQFF.

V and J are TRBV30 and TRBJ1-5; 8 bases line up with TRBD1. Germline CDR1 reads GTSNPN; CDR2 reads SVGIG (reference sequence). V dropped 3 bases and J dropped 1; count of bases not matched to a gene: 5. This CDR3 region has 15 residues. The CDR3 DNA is TGTGCCTGGAGCCGGACAGGGCGAAGCAATCAGCCCCAGCATTTT. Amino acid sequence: CAWSRTGRSNQPQHF.

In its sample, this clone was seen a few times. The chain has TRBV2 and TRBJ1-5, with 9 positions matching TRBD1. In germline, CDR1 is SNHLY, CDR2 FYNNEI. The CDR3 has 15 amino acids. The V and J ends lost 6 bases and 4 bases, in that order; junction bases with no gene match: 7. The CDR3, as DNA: TGTGCCAGCAGACTAGACAGGGGGGAGAATCAGCCCCAGCATTTT. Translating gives CASRLDRGENQPQHF.

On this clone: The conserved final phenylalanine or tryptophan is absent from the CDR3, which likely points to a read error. This CDR3 is CAWNRGAVDTIYL. CDR3 sequence (DNA): TGTGCCTGGAATCGGGGGGCGGTGGACACCATATATCTT. V usage is TRBV30 and J usage is TRBJ1-3; TRBD1 is a possible D gene (6 bases). In germline, CDR1 is GTSNPN, CDR2 SVGIG (reference sequence). Between the trimmed V and J ends, which lost 4 bases and 8 bases, there was a span of 15 bases. The CDR3 is 13 amino acids.

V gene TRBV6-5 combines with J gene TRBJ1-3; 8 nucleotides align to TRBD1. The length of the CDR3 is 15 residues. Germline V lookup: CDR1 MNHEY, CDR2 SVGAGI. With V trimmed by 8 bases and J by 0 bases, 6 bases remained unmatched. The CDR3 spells CASGSGTGSGNTIYF. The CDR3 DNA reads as TGTGCCAGCGGAAGCGGGACAGGCTCTGGAAACACCATATATTTT.

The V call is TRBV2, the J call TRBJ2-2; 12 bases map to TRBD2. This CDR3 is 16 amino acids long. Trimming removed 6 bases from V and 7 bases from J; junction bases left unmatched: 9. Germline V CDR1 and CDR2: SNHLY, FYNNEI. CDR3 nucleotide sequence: TGTGCCAGCAGGCCTACTAGCGGGGGGCAGGGCGGGGAGCTGTTTTTT. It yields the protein CASRPTSGGQGGELFF.

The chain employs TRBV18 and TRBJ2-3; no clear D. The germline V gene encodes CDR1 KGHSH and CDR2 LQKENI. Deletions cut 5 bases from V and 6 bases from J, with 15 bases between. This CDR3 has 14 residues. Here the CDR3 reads CASSIQDRMDTQYF. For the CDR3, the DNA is TGTGCCAGCTCAATCCAGGATAGGATGGATACGCAGTATTTT.

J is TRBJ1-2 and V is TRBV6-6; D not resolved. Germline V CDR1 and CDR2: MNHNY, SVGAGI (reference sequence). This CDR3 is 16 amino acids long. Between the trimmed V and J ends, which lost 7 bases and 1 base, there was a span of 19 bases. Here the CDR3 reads CASTTFLNRDNYGYTF. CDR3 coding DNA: TGTGCCAGCACCACCTTCCTTAACCGAGATAACTATGGCTACACCTTC.

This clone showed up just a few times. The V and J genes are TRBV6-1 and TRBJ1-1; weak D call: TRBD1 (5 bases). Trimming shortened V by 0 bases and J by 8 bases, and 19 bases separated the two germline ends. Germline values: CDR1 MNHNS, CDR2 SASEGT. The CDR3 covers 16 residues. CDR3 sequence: CASSEASARVWVEAFF. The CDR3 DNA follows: TGTGCCAGCAGTGAAGCGTCGGCCAGGGTATGGGTCGAAGCTTTCTTT.

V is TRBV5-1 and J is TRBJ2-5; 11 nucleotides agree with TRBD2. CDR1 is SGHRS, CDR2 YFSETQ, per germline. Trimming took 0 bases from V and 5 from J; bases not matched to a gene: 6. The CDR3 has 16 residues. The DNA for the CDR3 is TGCGCCAGCAGCTTGGTACTAGCGGGGGCGGTGGAGACCCAGTACTTC. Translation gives CASSLVLAGAVETQYF. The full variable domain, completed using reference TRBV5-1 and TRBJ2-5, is KAGVTQTPRYLIKTRGQQVTLSCSPISGHRSVSWYQQTPGQGLQFLFEYFSETQRNKGNFPGRFSGRQFSNSRSEMNVSTLELGDSALYLCASSLVLAGAVETQYFGPGTRLLVL.

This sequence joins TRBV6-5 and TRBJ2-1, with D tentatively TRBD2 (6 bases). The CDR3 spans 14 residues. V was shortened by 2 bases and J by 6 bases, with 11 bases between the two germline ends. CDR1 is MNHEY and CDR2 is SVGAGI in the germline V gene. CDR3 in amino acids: CASSYREVSNEQFF. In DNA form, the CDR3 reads TGTGCCAGCAGTTACAGGGAGGTTTCCAATGAGCAGTTCTTC.

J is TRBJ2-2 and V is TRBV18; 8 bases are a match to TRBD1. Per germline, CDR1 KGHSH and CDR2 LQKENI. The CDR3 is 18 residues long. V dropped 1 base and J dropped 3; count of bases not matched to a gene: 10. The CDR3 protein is CASSPLKAQGVYTGELFF. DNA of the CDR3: TGTGCCAGCTCACCACTGAAGGCACAGGGGGTATACACCGGGGAGCTGTTTTTT.

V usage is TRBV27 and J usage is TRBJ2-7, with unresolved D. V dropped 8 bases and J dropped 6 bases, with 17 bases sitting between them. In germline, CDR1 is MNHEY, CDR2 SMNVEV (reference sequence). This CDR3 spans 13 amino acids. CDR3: CASRRVGLVEQYF. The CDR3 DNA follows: TGTGCCAGCCGACGGGTTGGCCTAGTCGAGCAGTACTTC.

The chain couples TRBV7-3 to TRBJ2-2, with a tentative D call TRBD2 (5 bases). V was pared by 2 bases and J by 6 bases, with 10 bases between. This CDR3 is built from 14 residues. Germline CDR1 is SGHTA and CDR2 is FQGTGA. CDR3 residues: CASSLGRVAGELFF. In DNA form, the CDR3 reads TGTGCCAGCAGCTTAGGGCGGGTGGCCGGGGAGCTGTTTTTT. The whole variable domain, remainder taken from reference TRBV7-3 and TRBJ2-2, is GAGVSQTPSNKVTEKGKYVELRCDPISGHTALYWYRQSLGQGPEFLIYFQGTGAADDSGLPNDRFFAVRPEGSVSTLKIQRTERGDSAVYLCASSLGRVAGELFFGEGSRLTVL.